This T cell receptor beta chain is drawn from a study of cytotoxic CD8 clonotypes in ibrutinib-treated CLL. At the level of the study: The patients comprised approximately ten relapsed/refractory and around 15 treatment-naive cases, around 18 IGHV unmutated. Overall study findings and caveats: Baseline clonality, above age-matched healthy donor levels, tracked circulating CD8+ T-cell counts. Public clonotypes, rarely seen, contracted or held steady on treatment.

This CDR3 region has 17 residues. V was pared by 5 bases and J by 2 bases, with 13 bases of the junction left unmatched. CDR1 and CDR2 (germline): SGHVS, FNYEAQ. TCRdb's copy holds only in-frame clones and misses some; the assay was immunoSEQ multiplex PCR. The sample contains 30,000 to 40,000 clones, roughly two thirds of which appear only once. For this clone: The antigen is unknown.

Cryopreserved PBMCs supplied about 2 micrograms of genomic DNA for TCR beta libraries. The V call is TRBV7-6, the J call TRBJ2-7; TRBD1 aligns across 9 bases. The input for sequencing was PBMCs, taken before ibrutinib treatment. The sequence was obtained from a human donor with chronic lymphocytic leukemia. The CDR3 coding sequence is TGTGCCAGCAGCCCCCGGTCCGGGACAGGGCCTACCTACGAGCAGTACTTC. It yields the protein CASSPRSGTGPTYEQYF. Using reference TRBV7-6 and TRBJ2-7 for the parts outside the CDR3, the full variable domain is GAGVSQSPRYKVTKRGQDVALRCDPISGHVSLYWYRQALGQGPEFLTYFNYEAQQDKSGLPNDRFSAERPEGSISTLTIQRTEQRDSAMYRCASSPRSGTGPTYEQYFGPGTRLTVT.